Each of the 17 T cell receptor beta chains below was sequenced from the same sample in a study of T-cell reconstitution after alpha-beta-depleted transplantation in children. A TCRbeta library incorporating unique molecular identifiers was prepared. TCRdb re-analysed the PCR reads in MiXCR, keeping a single row per CDR3 protein. Of about 980,000 distinct CDR3 sequences in the sample, about 29% were seen once. The sample in question was PBMCs, mostly from graft donor cells, obtained 360 days after TCRalphabeta/CD19-depleted stem cell transplant. All receptors derive from a boy younger than two who had a stem cell transplant for SCID, so the T cells may come from the graft donor.

V usage is TRBV7-2 and J usage is TRBJ2-5; D remains unclear. CDR3 length equals 14 residues. Germline-derived CDR1 and CDR2 are SGHTA and FQGNSA. V lost 2 bases to trimming and J lost 3 bases, with 10 bases between them. CDR3 coding DNA: TGTGCCAGCAGCTTAATGGGCTGGAAAGAGACCCAGTACTTC. Amino acids: CASSLMGWKETQYF.

The rearrangement uses TRBV9 and TRBJ2-7; D not certain. The length of the CDR3 is 13 residues. Germline V lookup: CDR1 SGDLS, CDR2 YYNGEE. Trimming left V 3 bases short and J 5 bases short, with 12 bases between. The CDR3 protein is CASSAGVEDEQYF. CDR3 bases: TGTGCCAGCAGCGCAGGAGTAGAAGACGAGCAGTACTTC.

The V call is TRBV12-3 or TRBV12-4, the J call TRBJ2-4, with a weak D call TRBD2 (6 bases). Trimming removed 3 bases at V and 7 bases at J, with 16 bases between. The CDR3 is 15 residues long. In DNA form, the CDR3 reads TGTGCCAGCAGTTTGGGTGGTCCCGGGGGTAACATTCAGTACTTC. The encoded protein is CASSLGGPGGNIQYF.

This clonotype was picked up a small number of times. The genes are TRBV6-2 or TRBV6-3 and TRBJ1-5; a weak D match, TRBD1 (6 bases). V was pared by 2 bases and J by 6 bases, with 23 bases between. Germline V gene sequence: CDR1 MNHEY, CDR2 SVGEGT. The CDR3 runs 18 residues. The CDR3 DNA is TGTGCCAGCAGTTACCGAACCAATACAGGGAGATTCTTTCAGCCCCAGCATTTT. As protein: CASSYRTNTGRFFQPQHF.

In its sample, this clonotype was seen a few times. V and J are TRBV29-1 and TRBJ2-7, with D possibly being TRBD1 (6 bases). Germline lookup yields CDR1 SQVTM and CDR2 ANQGSEA. Trimming pared 0 bases from V and 3 bases from J, leaving 12 bases between. The CDR3 runs 14 residues. CDR3 amino acids: CSVEDRGIRYEQYF. The DNA of the CDR3 is TGCAGCGTTGAAGATAGGGGGATCCGCTACGAGCAGTACTTC.

The V gene is TRBV20-1, the J gene TRBJ2-1; 11 bases are shared with TRBD2. Trimming took 1 base from V and 4 from J; bases not matched to a gene: 6. Germline CDR1 DFQATT, CDR2 SNEGSKA (reference sequence). The CDR3 is 16 residues long. The CDR3, as DNA: TGCAGTGCTAGAGGGGGCCTAGCGGGGGGTTACAATGAGCAGTTCTTC. Amino acid sequence: CSARGGLAGGYNEQFF.

This clonotype was counted only a few times. The V gene is TRBV21-1, the J gene TRBJ2-5; the D segment call TRBD1 is taken from the table without a DNA check. TRBV21-1 is designated a pseudogene. This CDR3 has 16 residues. DNA of the CDR3: TGTGCCAGCAGCACCCCACGCGGACAGGGGAAAGAGACCCAGTACTTC. Translating gives CASSTPRGQGKETQYF.

This chain links TRBV30 with TRBJ2-7, with 13 bases matching TRBD2. After removal of 2 bases from V and 5 bases from J, the junction contained 6 bases not matched to a gene. This CDR3 is 15 amino acids long. Germline CDR1 reads GTSNPN; CDR2 reads SVGIG (reference sequence). CDR3 nucleotide sequence: TGTGCCTGGAGTCAAGGACTAGCGGGGGACCACGAGCAGTACTTC. Translation gives CAWSQGLAGDHEQYF.

The chain uses TRBV18 and TRBJ2-3, with 7 nucleotides matching TRBD1. The CDR3 length is 17 residues. V shed 1 base, J shed 4 bases, and the junction held 11 bases outside the gene matches. Germline values: CDR1 KGHSH, CDR2 LQKENI. The CDR3 spells CASSPLSRVTGADTQYF. The DNA of the CDR3 is TGTGCCAGCTCACCACTCTCCAGGGTTACAGGGGCAGATACGCAGTATTTT.

The chain links TRBV3-1 to TRBJ2-1; 13 bases align to TRBD2. This CDR3 is built from 14 residues. V was clipped by 4 bases and J by 9 bases; unmatched bases: 3. Germline-derived CDR1 and CDR2 are LGHDT and YNNKEL (reference sequence). The DNA of the CDR3 is TGTGCCAGCAGCCGAGGACTAGCGGGGGTTGAGCAGTTCTTC. It specifies CASSRGLAGVEQFF.

In its sample, this clonotype was seen a few times. Germline is not matched at one junction end, which may reflect a read error. V is TRBV15 and J is TRBJ1-2, with D perhaps matching TRBD1 (6 bases). Looked up from germline, CDR1 is LNHNV and CDR2 is YYDKDF (reference sequence). This CDR3 has 15 amino acids. This CDR3 reads CATSRDGRGLYAYTF. The DNA of the CDR3 is TGTGCCACCAGCAGAGATGGCCGGGGGCTCTATGCCTACACCTTC.

The gene calls are TRBV7-8 and TRBJ1-1; 8 nucleotides align to TRBD1. Trimming cost V 5 bases and J 0 bases; bases outside gene matches: 11. The CDR3 has 17 amino acids. The germline V gene has CDR1 SGHVS and CDR2 FQNEAQ. This chain's CDR3 is CASSPAGTGSMNTEAFF. The CDR3 nucleotides are TGTGCCAGCAGCCCAGCCGGGACAGGCTCCATGAACACTGAAGCTTTCTTT.

The chain combines TRBV6-2 or TRBV6-3 with TRBJ2-3; D is perhaps TRBD1 (6 bases). Germline-derived CDR1 and CDR2 are MNHEY and SVGEGT. Between the trimmed V and J ends, which lost 6 bases and 3 bases, there was a span of 19 bases. The CDR3 runs to 16 residues. The CDR3 is CASSPNRARVTDTQYF. The DNA of the CDR3 is TGTGCCAGCAGCCCCAACAGGGCCCGAGTGACAGATACGCAGTATTTT.

This clonotype was observed a few times. The rearrangement joins TRBV4-3 to TRBJ2-7, with 9 bases fitting TRBD2. The J segment lost 2 bases and the V segment lost 1 base, leaving 18 bases of the junction unmatched. Germline-derived CDR1 and CDR2 are LGHNA and YSLEER. This CDR3 comprises 20 residues. DNA of the CDR3: TGCGCCAGCAGCCAAGGAGCGGGGGGCCCTAACATCGAGTACCCCTACGAGCAGTACTTC. Its translation is CASSQGAGGPNIEYPYEQYF.

The J gene is TRBJ2-1, the V gene TRBV20-1; D is possibly TRBD1 or TRBD2 (7 bases each). The germline V and J ends were trimmed by 5 bases and 6 bases, with 17 bases remaining between them. Per germline, CDR1 DFQATT and CDR2 SNEGSKA (reference sequence). This CDR3 has 14 residues. CDR3 DNA: TGCAGTGCTCCGGTCCAGGGGGGGGGCAATGAGCAGTTCTTC. Protein sequence: CSAPVQGGGNEQFF.

This clonotype turned up a few times. The chain carries TRBV2 and TRBJ2-7; the D is unclear. V was trimmed by 6 bases and J by 2 bases, leaving 8 bases between them. The germline gives CDR1 SNHLY, CDR2 FYNNEI. CDR3 size: 12 residues. In DNA form, the CDR3 reads TGTGCCAGCAGGAAGCCACCCTACGAGCAGTACTTC. It encodes CASRKPPYEQYF.

This clonotype came up a few times. The rearrangement uses TRBV5-1 and TRBJ2-3, with D perhaps given as TRBD1 or TRBD2 (6 bases each). With 4 bases removed from V and 4 bases from J, the gap between germline ends came to 19 bases. Germline CDR1 reads SGHRS; CDR2 reads YFSETQ. CDR3 size: 16 residues. The CDR3: CASSTKTGGTADTQYF. The CDR3 nucleotides are TGCGCCAGCAGCACCAAGACAGGAGGGACGGCAGATACGCAGTATTTT. The full variable domain, rest sourced from reference TRBV5-1 and TRBJ2-3, is KAGVTQTPRYLIKTRGQQVTLSCSPISGHRSVSWYQQTPGQGLQFLFEYFSETQRNKGNFPGRFSGRQFSNSRSEMNVSTLELGDSALYLCASSTKTGGTADTQYFGPGTRLTVL.